This paragraph reports one TCR beta chain. The record originates from a study of identical twins. TCRdb fed the 5' RACE reads into MiXCR, producing one record per CDR3 protein. Of hundreds of thousands of distinct CDR3 sequences detected, 8.6% appear once; the ten largest clones hold 0.8% to 1%. Trimming at V came to 3 bases and at J to 3 bases, leaving 10 bases not matched to a gene. The germline CDR1 and CDR2 sequences are DFQATT and SNEGSKA (reference sequence). This CDR3 spans 15 amino acids. Separately, the same data were catalogued under a study of yellow fever vaccine responses in identical twins.

The TCR sequence derives from a woman between 18 and 30 years old in good health. The material sequenced was PBMCs. The V gene is TRBV20-1, the J gene TRBJ2-5; 7 nucleotides match TRBD1. The CDR3 protein is CSASRDRIRKETQYF. The CDR3 nucleotides are TGCAGTGCTAGTAGGGACAGAATCAGGAAAGAGACCCAGTACTTC.